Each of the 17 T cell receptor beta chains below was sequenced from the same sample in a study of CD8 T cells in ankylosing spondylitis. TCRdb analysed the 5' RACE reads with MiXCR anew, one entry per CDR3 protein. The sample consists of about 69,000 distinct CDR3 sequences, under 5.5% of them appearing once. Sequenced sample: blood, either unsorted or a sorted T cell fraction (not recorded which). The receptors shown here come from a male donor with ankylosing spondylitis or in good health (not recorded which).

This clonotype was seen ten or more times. The CDR3 region is CASNKDMHTEAFF. CDR3 sequence (DNA): TGTGCCAGCAATAAGGATATGCACACTGAAGCTTTCTTT. J is TRBJ1-1 and V is TRBV2; no clear D gene. The CDR3 has 13 amino acids. V was cut by 7 bases and J by 3 bases, with 12 bases left in between. Germline loops: CDR1 SNHLY, CDR2 FYNNEI.

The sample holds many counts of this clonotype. The CDR3 is CASSSYLTDTQYF. The CDR3 region has the DNA TGTGCCAGCAGCTCCTACCTCACAGATACGCAGTATTTT. V is TRBV11-2 and J is TRBJ2-3, with D unclear. The CDR3 runs 13 residues. Trimming pared 4 bases from V and 2 bases from J, leaving 7 bases between. Germline lookup yields CDR1 SGHAT and CDR2 FQNNGV.

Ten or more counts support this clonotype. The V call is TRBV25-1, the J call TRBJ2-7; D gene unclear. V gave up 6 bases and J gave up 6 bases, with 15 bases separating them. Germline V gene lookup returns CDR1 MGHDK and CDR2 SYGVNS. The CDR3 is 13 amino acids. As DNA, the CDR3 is TGTGCCAGCAGGTCAGGACCGACCCTCGAGCAGTACTTC. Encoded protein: CASRSGPTLEQYF.

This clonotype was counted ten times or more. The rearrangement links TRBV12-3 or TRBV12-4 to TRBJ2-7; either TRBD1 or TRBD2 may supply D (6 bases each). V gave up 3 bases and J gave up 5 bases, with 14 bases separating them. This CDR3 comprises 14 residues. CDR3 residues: CASSFATGANEQYF. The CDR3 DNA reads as TGTGCCAGCAGTTTCGCAACGGGGGCCAACGAGCAGTACTTC.

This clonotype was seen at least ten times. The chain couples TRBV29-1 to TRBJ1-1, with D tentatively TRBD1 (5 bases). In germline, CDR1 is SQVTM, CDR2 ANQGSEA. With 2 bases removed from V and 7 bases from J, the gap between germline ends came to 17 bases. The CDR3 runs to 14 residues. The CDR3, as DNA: TGCAGCGTTGAAAACCAGGGCCAACGGATTGAAGCTTTCTTT. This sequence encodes CSVENQGQRIEAFF. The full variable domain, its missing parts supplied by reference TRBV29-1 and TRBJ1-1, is SAVISQKPSRDICQRGTSLTIQCQVDSQVTMMFWYRQQPGQSLTLIATANQGSEATYESGFVIDKFPISRPNLTFSTLTVSNMSPEDSSIYLCSVENQGQRIEAFFGQGTRLTVV.

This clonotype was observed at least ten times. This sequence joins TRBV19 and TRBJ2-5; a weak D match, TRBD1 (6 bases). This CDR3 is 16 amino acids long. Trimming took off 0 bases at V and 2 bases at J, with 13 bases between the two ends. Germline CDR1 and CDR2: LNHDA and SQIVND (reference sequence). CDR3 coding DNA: TGTGCCAGTAGTATAGACTCCAGGACAGAGCAAGAGACCCAGTACTTC. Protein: CASSIDSRTEQETQYF.

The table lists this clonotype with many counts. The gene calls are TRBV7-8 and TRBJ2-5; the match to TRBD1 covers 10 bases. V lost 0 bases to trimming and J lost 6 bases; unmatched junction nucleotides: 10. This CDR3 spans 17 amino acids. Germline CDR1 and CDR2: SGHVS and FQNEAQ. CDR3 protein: CASSLAPRDRGSQTQYF. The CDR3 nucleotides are TGTGCCAGCAGCTTAGCCCCCCGGGACAGGGGTTCGCAGACCCAGTACTTC.

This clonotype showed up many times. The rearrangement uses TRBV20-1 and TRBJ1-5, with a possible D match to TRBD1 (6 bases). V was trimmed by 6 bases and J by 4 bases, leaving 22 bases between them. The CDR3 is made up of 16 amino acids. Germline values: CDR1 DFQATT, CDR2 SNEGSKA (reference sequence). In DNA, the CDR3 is TGCAGTGCGCCTATTGGGGGGGCGTTACGGAATCAGCCCCAGCATTTT. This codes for CSAPIGGALRNQPQHF.

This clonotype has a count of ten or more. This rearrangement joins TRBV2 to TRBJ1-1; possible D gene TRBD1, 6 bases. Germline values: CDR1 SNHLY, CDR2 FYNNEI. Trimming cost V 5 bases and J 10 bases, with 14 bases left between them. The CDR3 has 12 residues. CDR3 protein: CASSSRGAGAFF. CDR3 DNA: TGTGCCAGCAGTTCCAGGGGCGCGGGAGCTTTCTTT.

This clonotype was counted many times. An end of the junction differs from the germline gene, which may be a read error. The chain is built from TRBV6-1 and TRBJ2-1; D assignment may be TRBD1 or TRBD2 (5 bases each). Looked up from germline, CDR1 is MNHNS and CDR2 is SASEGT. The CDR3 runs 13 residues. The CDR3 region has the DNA TGTGCCAGCAGCGAAGGGACGTTTTATGAGCAGTTCTTC. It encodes CASSEGTFYEQFF.

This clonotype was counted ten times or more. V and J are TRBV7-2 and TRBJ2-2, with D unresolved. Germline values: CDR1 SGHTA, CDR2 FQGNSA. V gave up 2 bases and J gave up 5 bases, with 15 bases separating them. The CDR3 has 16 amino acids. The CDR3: CASSLSPLIVTGELFF. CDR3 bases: TGTGCCAGCAGCTTAAGCCCCCTTATCGTTACCGGGGAGCTGTTTTTT. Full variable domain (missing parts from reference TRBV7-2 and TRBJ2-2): GAGVSQSPSNKVTEKGKDVELRCDPISGHTALYWYRQSLGQGLEFLIYFQGNSAPDKSGLPSDRFSAERTGGSVSTLTIQRTQQEDSAVYLCASSLSPLIVTGELFFGEGSRLTVL.

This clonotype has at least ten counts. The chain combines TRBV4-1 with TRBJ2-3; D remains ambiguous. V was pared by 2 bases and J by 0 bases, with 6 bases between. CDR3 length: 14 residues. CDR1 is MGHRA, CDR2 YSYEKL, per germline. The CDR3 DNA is TGCGCCAGCAGCCAACCCGGAAGCACAGATACGCAGTATTTT. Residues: CASSQPGSTDTQYF.

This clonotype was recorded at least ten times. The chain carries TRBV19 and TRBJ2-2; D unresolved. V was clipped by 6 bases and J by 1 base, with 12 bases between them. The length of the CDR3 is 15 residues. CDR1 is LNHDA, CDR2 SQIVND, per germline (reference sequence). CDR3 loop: CASSPGRLNTGELFF. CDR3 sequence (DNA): TGTGCCAGTAGCCCGGGTAGGCTGAACACCGGGGAGCTGTTTTTT. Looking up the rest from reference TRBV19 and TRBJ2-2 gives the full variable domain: DGGITQSPKYLFRKEGQNVTLSCEQNLNHDAMYWYRQDPGQGLRLIYYSQIVNDFQKGDIAEGYSVSREKKESFPLTVTSAQKNPTAFYLCASSPGRLNTGELFFGEGSRLTVL.

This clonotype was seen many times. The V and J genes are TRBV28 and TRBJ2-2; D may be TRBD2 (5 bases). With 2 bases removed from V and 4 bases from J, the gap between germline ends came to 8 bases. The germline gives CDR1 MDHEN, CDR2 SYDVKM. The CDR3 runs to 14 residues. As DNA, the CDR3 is TGTGCCAGCAGTTTAACTAGAGGCACCGGGGAGCTGTTTTTT. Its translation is CASSLTRGTGELFF.

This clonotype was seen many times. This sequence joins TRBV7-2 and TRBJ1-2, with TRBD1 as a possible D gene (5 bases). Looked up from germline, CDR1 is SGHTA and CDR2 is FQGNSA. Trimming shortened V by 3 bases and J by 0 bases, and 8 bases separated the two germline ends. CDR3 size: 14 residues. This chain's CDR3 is CASSFQGANYGYTF. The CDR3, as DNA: TGTGCCAGCAGCTTTCAGGGAGCTAACTATGGCTACACCTTC.

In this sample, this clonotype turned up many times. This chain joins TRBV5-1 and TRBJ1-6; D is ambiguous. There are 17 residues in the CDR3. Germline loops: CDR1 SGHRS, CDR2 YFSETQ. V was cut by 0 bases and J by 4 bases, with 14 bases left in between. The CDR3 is CASSLAPDTPYNSPLHF. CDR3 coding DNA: TGCGCCAGCAGCTTGGCCCCCGACACACCGTATAATTCACCCCTCCACTTT. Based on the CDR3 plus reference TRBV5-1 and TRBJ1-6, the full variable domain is KAGVTQTPRYLIKTRGQQVTLSCSPISGHRSVSWYQQTPGQGLQFLFEYFSETQRNKGNFPGRFSGRQFSNSRSEMNVSTLELGDSALYLCASSLAPDTPYNSPLHFGNGTRLTVT.

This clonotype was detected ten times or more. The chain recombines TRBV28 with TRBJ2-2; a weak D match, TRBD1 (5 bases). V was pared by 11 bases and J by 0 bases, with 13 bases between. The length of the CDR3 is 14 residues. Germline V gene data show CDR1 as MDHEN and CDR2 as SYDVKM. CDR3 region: CACWSRANTGELFF. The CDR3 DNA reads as TGTGCCTGCTGGTCCAGGGCGAACACCGGGGAGCTGTTTTTT.